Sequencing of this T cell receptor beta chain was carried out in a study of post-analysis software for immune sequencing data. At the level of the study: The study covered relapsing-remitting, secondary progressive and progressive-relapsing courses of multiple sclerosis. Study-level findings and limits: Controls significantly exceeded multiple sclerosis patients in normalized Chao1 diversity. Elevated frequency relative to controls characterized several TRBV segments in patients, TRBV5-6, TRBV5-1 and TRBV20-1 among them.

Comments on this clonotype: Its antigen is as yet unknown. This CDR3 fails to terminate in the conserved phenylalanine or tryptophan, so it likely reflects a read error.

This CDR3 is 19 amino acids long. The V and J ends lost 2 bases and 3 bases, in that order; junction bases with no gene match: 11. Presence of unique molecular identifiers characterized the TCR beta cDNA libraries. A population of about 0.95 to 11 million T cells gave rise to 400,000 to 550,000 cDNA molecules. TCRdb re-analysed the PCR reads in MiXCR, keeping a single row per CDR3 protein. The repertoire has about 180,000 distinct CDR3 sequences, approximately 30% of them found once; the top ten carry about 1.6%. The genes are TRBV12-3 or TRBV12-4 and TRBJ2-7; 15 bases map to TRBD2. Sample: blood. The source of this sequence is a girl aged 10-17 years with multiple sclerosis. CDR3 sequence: CASSLFPGLAGGGYYEQYC. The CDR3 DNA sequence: TGTGCCAGCAGTTTATTCCCGGGACTAGCGGGAGGTGGCTACTACGAGCAGTACTGC.